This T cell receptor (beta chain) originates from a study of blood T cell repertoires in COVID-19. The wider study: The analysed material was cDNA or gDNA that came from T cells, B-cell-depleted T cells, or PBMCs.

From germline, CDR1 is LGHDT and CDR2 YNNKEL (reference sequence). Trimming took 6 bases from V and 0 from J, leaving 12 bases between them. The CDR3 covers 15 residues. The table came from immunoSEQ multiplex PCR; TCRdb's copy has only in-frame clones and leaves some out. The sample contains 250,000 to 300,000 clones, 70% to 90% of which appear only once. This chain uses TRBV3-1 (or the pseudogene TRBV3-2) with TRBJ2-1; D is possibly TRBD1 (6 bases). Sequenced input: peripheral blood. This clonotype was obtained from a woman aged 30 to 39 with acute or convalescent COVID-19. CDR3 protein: CASSPVRGSYNEQFF. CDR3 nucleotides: TGTGCCAGCAGTCCTGTCAGGGGCTCCTACAATGAGCAGTTCTTC.